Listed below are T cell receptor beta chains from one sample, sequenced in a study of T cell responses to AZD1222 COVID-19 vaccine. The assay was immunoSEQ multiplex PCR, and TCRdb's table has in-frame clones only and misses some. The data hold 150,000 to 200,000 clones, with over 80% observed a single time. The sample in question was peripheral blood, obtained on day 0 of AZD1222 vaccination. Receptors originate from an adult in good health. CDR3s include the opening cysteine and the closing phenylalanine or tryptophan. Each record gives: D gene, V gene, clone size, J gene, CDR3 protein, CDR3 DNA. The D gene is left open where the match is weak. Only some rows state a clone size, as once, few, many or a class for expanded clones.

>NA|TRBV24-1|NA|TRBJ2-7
CATSDFGAEGQYF
TGTGCCACCAGTGATTTTGGGGCAGAGGGGCAGTACTTC
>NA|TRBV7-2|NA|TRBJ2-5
CASSLARSRTQETQYF
TGTGCCAGCAGCTTAGCGCGAAGTCGGACACAAGAGACCCAGTACTTC
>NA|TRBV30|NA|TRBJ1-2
CAWNRGGNGYTF
TGTGCCTGGAATAGGGGGGGGAATGGCTACACCTTC
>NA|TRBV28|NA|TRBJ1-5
CASSLPGPKRQPQHF
TGTGCCAGCAGTTTGCCGGGGCCAAAGAGGCAGCCCCAGCATTTT
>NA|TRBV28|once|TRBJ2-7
CASSISGYEQYF
TGTGCCAGTTCCATTAGTGGTTACGAGCAGTACTTC
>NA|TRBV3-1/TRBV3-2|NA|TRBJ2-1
CASSQEMGNEQFF
TGTGCCAGCAGCCAAGAGATGGGCAATGAGCAGTTCTTC
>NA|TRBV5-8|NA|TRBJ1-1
CASSWRRGHTEAFF
TGTGCCAGCAGCTGGCGACGGGGGCACACTGAAGCTTTCTTT
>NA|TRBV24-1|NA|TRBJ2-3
CATSDPGRGHTDTQYF
TGTGCCACCAGTGACCCGGGGCGGGGGCACACAGATACGCAGTATTTT
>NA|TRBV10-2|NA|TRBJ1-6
CASSESVSGTFNSPLHF
TGCGCCAGCAGTGAGTCGGTGTCAGGGACTTTTAATTCACCCCTCCACTTT
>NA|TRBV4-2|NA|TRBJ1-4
CASSQDGGEKLFF
TGTGCCAGCAGCCAAGATGGGGGTGAAAAACTGTTTTTT
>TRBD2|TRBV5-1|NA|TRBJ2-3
CASSRPPPLAGLGDTQYF
TGCGCCAGCAGCCGGCCTCCCCCTCTAGCGGGGTTGGGAGATACGCAGTATTTT
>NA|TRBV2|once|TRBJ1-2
CASTIEPGSRRGYTF
TGTGCCAGCACGATAGAGCCAGGGTCGCGGAGGGGCTACACCTTC
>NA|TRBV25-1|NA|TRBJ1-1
CASSDTGTEAFF
TGTGCCAGCAGTGACACCGGCACTGAAGCTTTCTTT
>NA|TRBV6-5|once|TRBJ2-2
CASSYDPHVEELFF
TGTGCCAGCAGTTACGATCCCCATGTGGAGGAGCTGTTTTTT
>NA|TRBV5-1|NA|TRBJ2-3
CASSLAQGTDTQYF
TGCGCCAGCAGCTTGGCGCAGGGTACAGATACGCAGTATTTT
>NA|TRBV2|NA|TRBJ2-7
CASDRQNPSHEQYF
TGTGCCAGCGACCGACAGAACCCTAGCCACGAGCAGTACTTC
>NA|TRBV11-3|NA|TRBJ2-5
CASSLSGTQETQYF
TGTGCCAGCAGCTTGTCCGGGACCCAAGAGACCCAGTACTTC
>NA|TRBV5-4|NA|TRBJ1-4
CASSLVVGPNEKLFF
TGTGCCAGCAGCCTCGTAGTGGGACCTAATGAAAAACTGTTTTTT
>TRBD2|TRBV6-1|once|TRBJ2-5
CASSEWGLAETQYF
TGTGCCAGCAGTGAATGGGGACTAGCGGAGACCCAGTACTTC
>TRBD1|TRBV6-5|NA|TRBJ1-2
CASSRQGAPNYGYTF
TGTGCCAGCAGTCGTCAGGGGGCACCGAACTATGGCTACACCTTC
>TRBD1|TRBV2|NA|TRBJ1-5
CASSGGTENQPQHF
TGTGCCAGCAGTGGGGGGACAGAGAATCAGCCCCAGCATTTT
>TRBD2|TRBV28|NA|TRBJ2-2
CASHIAGSNTGELFF
TGTGCCAGCCACATAGCGGGGTCTAACACCGGGGAGCTGTTTTTT
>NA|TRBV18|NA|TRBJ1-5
CASSRGRDQPQHF
TGTGCCAGCTCTCGTGGCAGGGATCAGCCCCAGCATTTT
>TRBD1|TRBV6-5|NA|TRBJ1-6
CASSYSDRAPNSPLHF
TGTGCCAGCAGTTACTCAGACAGGGCACCGAATTCACCCCTCCACTTT
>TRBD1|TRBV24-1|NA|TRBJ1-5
CATSDPAGTGVNQPQHF
TGTGCCACCAGTGACCCCGCCGGGACAGGGGTAAATCAGCCCCAGCATTTT